This entry describes one T cell receptor beta chain. In Seattle, patients joined the study during active infection and were tracked longitudinally. The data belong to a study of blood T cell repertoires in COVID-19. Study information: In each case, the material was cDNA or gDNA derived from T cells, B-cell-depleted T cells, or PBMCs.

Looked up from germline, CDR1 is LGHNA and CDR2 is YNFKEQ. Trimming removed 3 bases from V and 1 base from J, with 10 bases in between. CDR3 length: 15 amino acids. Libraries were prepared by immunoSEQ multiplex PCR; TCRdb keeps only in-frame clonotypes and omits some of them. The sample holds a few hundred thousand clones, over 75% seen once. The chain uses TRBV4-2 and TRBJ1-5, with D unclear. The sequence came from a human donor with COVID-19, enrolled during active disease. The donor label of this sample is uncertain. The sample taken for sequencing was peripheral blood. CDR3: CASSQGDWSNQPQHF. CDR3 nucleotide sequence: TGTGCCAGCAGCCAGGGCGATTGGAGCAATCAGCCCCAGCATTTT.